The rows below give T cell receptor beta chains drawn from one sample of a study of blood T cell repertoires in COVID-19. Sequencing used immunoSEQ multiplex PCR; TCRdb keeps in-frame clones, though not all of them. Of approximately 430,000 clones in the sample, roughly 85% are singletons; the top ten hold over 1.3%. The material sequenced was peripheral blood. The receptor source for this set is a woman in her 30s with active or convalescent COVID-19. CDR3s include the opening cysteine and the closing phenylalanine or tryptophan. A D gene is named only where the DNA matches it firmly.

cdr3_nt: TGTGCCAGCAGCGTAGAAGCAGGGGGCCCCTACGAGCAGTACTTC
cdr3_aa: CASSVEAGGPYEQYF
v_call: TRBV9
d_call: TRBD1
j_call: TRBJ2-7

cdr3_nt: TGTGCCAGCAGCTTACCGACAGAAATGAACACTGAAGCTTTCTTT
cdr3_aa: CASSLPTEMNTEAFF
v_call: TRBV7-9
d_call: -
j_call: TRBJ1-1

cdr3_nt: TGTGCCAGCAGTGACTCAAGCGGGGGGGCAGATACGCAGTATTTT
cdr3_aa: CASSDSSGGADTQYF
v_call: TRBV6-4
d_call: TRBD2
j_call: TRBJ2-3

cdr3_nt: TGTGCCAGCAGCTATGGGGGCCCCAGCTCCTACGAGCAGTACTTC
cdr3_aa: CASSYGGPSSYEQYF
v_call: TRBV3-1/TRBV3-2
d_call: -
j_call: TRBJ2-7

cdr3_nt: TGCGCCAGCAGCTTTTACGCGGGTGGCAACACCGGGGAGCTGTTTTTT
cdr3_aa: CASSFYAGGNTGELFF
v_call: TRBV5-1
d_call: -
j_call: TRBJ2-2

cdr3_nt: TGCGCCAGCAGCCAAGAGAACCTGGGGCATACTGAAGCTTTCTTT
cdr3_aa: CASSQENLGHTEAFF
v_call: TRBV4-1
d_call: -
j_call: TRBJ1-1

cdr3_nt: TGCGCCAGCAGCCAAGCCGAGGGAGAACATGGCTACACCTTC
cdr3_aa: CASSQAEGEHGYTF
v_call: TRBV4-1
d_call: -
j_call: TRBJ1-2

cdr3_nt: TGTGCCAGCCTCTCGCAGGGGGGGGCCAACGTCCTGACTTTC
cdr3_aa: CASLSQGGANVLTF
v_call: TRBV19
d_call: -
j_call: TRBJ2-6

cdr3_nt: TGTGCCAGCAGCCCGACAGCCTCCTACGAGCAGTACTTC
cdr3_aa: CASSPTASYEQYF
v_call: TRBV7-9
d_call: -
j_call: TRBJ2-7

cdr3_nt: TGTGCCAGCAGCCCGCAATGGAAGCCAGGGGATACGCAGTATTTT
cdr3_aa: CASSPQWKPGDTQYF
v_call: TRBV5-8
d_call: -
j_call: TRBJ2-3

cdr3_nt: TGCAGCGTTGAAGATCGTCAGGGGGCTTATAACTATGGCTACACCTTC
cdr3_aa: CSVEDRQGAYNYGYTF
v_call: TRBV29-1
d_call: TRBD1
j_call: TRBJ1-2

cdr3_nt: TGTGCCAGCAGGCCAGGGATGGACTATGGCTACACCTTC
cdr3_aa: CASRPGMDYGYTF
v_call: TRBV12-3/TRBV12-4
d_call: -
j_call: TRBJ1-2

cdr3_nt: TGTGCCAGCAGCTTCCCTGGACTAGCGGGACTGTCGAACACCGGGGAGCTGTTTTTT
cdr3_aa: CASSFPGLAGLSNTGELFF
v_call: TRBV7-7
d_call: TRBD2
j_call: TRBJ2-2

cdr3_nt: TGTGCCAGCTCACCCACAGTGACCAGCTCCTATAATTCACCCCTCCACTTT
cdr3_aa: CASSPTVTSSYNSPLHF
v_call: TRBV18
d_call: -
j_call: TRBJ1-6

cdr3_nt: TGTGCCAGCAGCGAGGGACTAGCGGGGAGGGGGAATGAGCAGTTCTTC
cdr3_aa: CASSEGLAGRGNEQFF
v_call: TRBV13
d_call: TRBD2
j_call: TRBJ2-1

cdr3_nt: TGTGCCAGCAGCTTAGCGTCTAGCGGAATCTACAATGAGCAGTTCTTC
cdr3_aa: CASSLASSGIYNEQFF
v_call: TRBV7-9
d_call: TRBD2
j_call: TRBJ2-1

cdr3_nt: TGTGCCAGTGGACAGGGCACAGATACGCAGTATTTT
cdr3_aa: CASGQGTDTQYF
v_call: TRBV6-5
d_call: TRBD1
j_call: TRBJ2-3

cdr3_nt: TGTGCCAGCAGCTTGATACAGGATGGGACCCAGTACTTC
cdr3_aa: CASSLIQDGTQYF
v_call: TRBV5-8
d_call: -
j_call: TRBJ2-5

cdr3_nt: TGTGCCAGCAGCCCCCGACAGGGAATCTACGAGCAGTACTTC
cdr3_aa: CASSPRQGIYEQYF
v_call: TRBV11-3
d_call: TRBD1
j_call: TRBJ2-7

cdr3_nt: TGTGCCAGCAGTCCCACCGGGACTAGCGGGGGCTACGAGCAGTACTTC
cdr3_aa: CASSPTGTSGGYEQYF
v_call: TRBV6-6
d_call: TRBD2
j_call: TRBJ2-7

cdr3_nt: TGTGCCAGCAGCTTAGCGAGGCAGGGGAAGAGTCAGCCCCAGCATTTT
cdr3_aa: CASSLARQGKSQPQHF
v_call: TRBV7-9
d_call: -
j_call: TRBJ1-5

cdr3_nt: TGCAGCGTTGAAATAGAGAACTCCTACGAGCAGTACTTC
cdr3_aa: CSVEIENSYEQYF
v_call: TRBV29-1
d_call: -
j_call: TRBJ2-7

cdr3_nt: TGTGCCAGTAGTATAGATCTAACAGGGGGCGCGTATAACTATGGCTACACCTTC
cdr3_aa: CASSIDLTGGAYNYGYTF
v_call: TRBV19
d_call: TRBD1
j_call: TRBJ1-2

cdr3_nt: TGTGCCAGCAGCGGACTTTCAGGAAACATTCAGTACTTC
cdr3_aa: CASSGLSGNIQYF
v_call: TRBV12-3/TRBV12-4
d_call: -
j_call: TRBJ2-4

cdr3_nt: TGTGCCAGCAGGGCATCCGTGTCCAATGGCTACACCTTC
cdr3_aa: CASRASVSNGYTF
v_call: TRBV12-3/TRBV12-4
d_call: -
j_call: TRBJ1-2

cdr3_nt: TGTGCCATCAGGCCAGAGAACACTGAAGCTTTCTTT
cdr3_aa: CAIRPENTEAFF
v_call: TRBV10-3
d_call: -
j_call: TRBJ1-1

cdr3_nt: TGTGCCAGTAGTGTGCCGTTGGCAGGGGGGCCCTACGAGCAGTACTTC
cdr3_aa: CASSVPLAGGPYEQYF
v_call: TRBV19
d_call: -
j_call: TRBJ2-7

cdr3_nt: TGTGCCAGCAGTCTTTCGGGAGGGATGGACACCGGGGAGCTGTTTTTT
cdr3_aa: CASSLSGGMDTGELFF
v_call: TRBV7-8
d_call: TRBD2
j_call: TRBJ2-2

cdr3_nt: TGTGCCAGCAAGGCGGACAGGGAACAAGAGACCCAGTACTTC
cdr3_aa: CASKADREQETQYF
v_call: TRBV7-8
d_call: TRBD1
j_call: TRBJ2-5

cdr3_nt: TGTGCCAGCACCCCACCGCCAGAACTGAACACTGAAGCTTTCTTT
cdr3_aa: CASTPPPELNTEAFF
v_call: TRBV6-5
d_call: -
j_call: TRBJ1-1

cdr3_nt: TGTGCCAGCAGCTTGAAGTCTGGGAAGGGGACTTATGGCTACACCTTC
cdr3_aa: CASSLKSGKGTYGYTF
v_call: TRBV5-8
d_call: -
j_call: TRBJ1-2

cdr3_nt: TGCAGCGTTGACACAGGGTCGAACACTGAAGCTTTCTTT
cdr3_aa: CSVDTGSNTEAFF
v_call: TRBV29-1
d_call: -
j_call: TRBJ1-1

cdr3_nt: TGTGCCAGCAGAACAGGGTTGGCCGCTTTCTTT
cdr3_aa: CASRTGLAAFF
v_call: TRBV2
d_call: -
j_call: TRBJ1-1

cdr3_nt: TGTGCCAGCAGTGAAGGAGGTAGAGGAAACACCATATATTTT
cdr3_aa: CASSEGGRGNTIYF
v_call: TRBV6-1
d_call: -
j_call: TRBJ1-3

cdr3_nt: TGTGCCAGCAGCCCCCAGGGGGGAACGCAAGCTTTCTTT
cdr3_aa: CASSPQGGTQAFF
v_call: TRBV9
d_call: TRBD1
j_call: TRBJ1-1

cdr3_nt: TGCGCCAGCAGCCTACAGGGGTCACTTGAAGCTTTCTTT
cdr3_aa: CASSLQGSLEAFF
v_call: TRBV4-1
d_call: TRBD1
j_call: TRBJ1-1

cdr3_nt: TGCAGTGCTAGTAGGGTGGGGAGGGGAACGGCGGAGGGCTACACCTTC
cdr3_aa: CSASRVGRGTAEGYTF
v_call: TRBV20-1
d_call: -
j_call: TRBJ1-2